Listed here are 24 T cell receptor beta chains from one sample, sequenced in a study of long-term antiretroviral therapy in people with HIV. Survey-level resolution applied to immunoSEQ assay v3.0. Profiled with immunoSEQ multiplex PCR; TCRdb holds only in-frame clones, not every one. The sample lists approximately 36,000 clones, around 79% occurring once. The starting material was unsorted PBMCs, obtained 0.6 years after starting antiretroviral therapy. The receptors were gathered from a man younger than 35 with HIV.

Only one count was recorded for this clone. This chain links TRBV5-1 with TRBJ2-3, with 12 bases fitting TRBD2. Losses at the gene ends were 3 bases for V and 3 bases for J; bases not matched to a gene: 5. Germline CDR1 and CDR2: SGHRS and YFSETQ. This CDR3 spans 16 amino acids. The CDR3 nucleotides are TGCGCCAGCAGCTGGACTAGCGGGGTGGGTACAGATACGCAGTATTTT. As protein: CASSWTSGVGTDTQYF. Looking up the rest from reference TRBV5-1 and TRBJ2-3 gives the full variable domain: KAGVTQTPRYLIKTRGQQVTLSCSPISGHRSVSWYQQTPGQGLQFLFEYFSETQRNKGNFPGRFSGRQFSNSRSEMNVSTLELGDSALYLCASSWTSGVGTDTQYFGPGTRLTVL.

The chain links TRBV9 to TRBJ2-6; no clear D. Germline V gives CDR1 SGDLS, CDR2 YYNGEE. The CDR3 contains 14 residues. Trimming cost V 4 bases and J 1 base, with 6 bases left between them. This CDR3 is CASSPQSGANVLTF. The CDR3 DNA is TGTGCCAGCAGCCCACAATCTGGGGCCAACGTCCTGACTTTC.

V is TRBV27 and J is TRBJ2-5, with a weak D call TRBD1 (6 bases). The CDR3 spans 12 residues. Trimming cost V 10 bases and J 3 bases, with 12 bases left between them. Germline V gene sequence: CDR1 MNHEY, CDR2 SMNVEV (reference sequence). CDR3 amino acids: CATGTLEETQYF. In nucleotides, the CDR3 is TGTGCCACCGGGACACTCGAAGAGACCCAGTACTTC.

V is TRBV5-4 and J is TRBJ2-1, with 8 bases lining up with TRBD2. The V gene's germline CDR1 is SGHNT and CDR2 YYREEE (reference sequence). V lost 4 bases, J lost 6 bases, and 9 bases stayed unmatched. The CDR3 runs to 15 residues. The CDR3 spells CASSPERESVNEQFF. CDR3 DNA sequence: TGTGCCAGCAGCCCTGAGCGGGAGTCTGTCAATGAGCAGTTCTTC.

The chain uses TRBV5-4 and TRBJ2-1, with 7 bases matching TRBD2. The germline V gene encodes CDR1 SGHNT and CDR2 YYREEE (reference sequence). The CDR3 has 15 amino acids. Trimming took 0 bases from V and 3 from J; bases not matched to a gene: 3. As DNA, the CDR3 is TGTGCCAGCAGCTTGGGCGGGAGCAACTACAATGAGCAGTTCTTC. As protein: CASSLGGSNYNEQFF.

This clone appeared once. V usage is TRBV19 and J usage is TRBJ1-2; no reliable D call. This CDR3 has 14 residues. Trimming pared 0 bases from V and 2 bases from J, leaving 7 bases between. The germline CDR1 and CDR2 sequences are LNHDA and SQIVND (reference sequence). CDR3 sequence: CASSIEGSNYGYTF. CDR3 DNA: TGTGCCAGTAGTATAGAGGGCAGCAACTATGGCTACACCTTC.

The chain couples TRBV7-2 to TRBJ2-2; D unclear. Between the trimmed V and J ends, which lost 1 base and 3 bases, there was a span of 0 bases. This CDR3 region has 12 residues. CDR1 is SGHTA, CDR2 FQGNSA, per germline. The CDR3 coding sequence is TGTGCCAGCAGCTTAGACACCGGGGAGCTGTTTTTT. Its protein product is CASSLDTGELFF.

The V and J genes are TRBV7-2 and TRBJ2-3; the match to TRBD2 covers 7 bases. CDR1 and CDR2 from the germline V gene are SGHTA and FQGNSA. The CDR3 runs to 14 residues. Germline trimming cut 3 bases from V and 5 bases from J; bases unmatched to any gene: 5. CDR3 nucleotide sequence: TGTGCCAGCAGCTTTGGGGGGAGGGGAGATACGCAGTATTTT. This sequence encodes CASSFGGRGDTQYF.

The sample holds one count of this clone. The V and J genes are TRBV10-3 and TRBJ2-5, with a weak D call TRBD1 (5 bases). The V end was cut by 2 bases, the J end by 2 bases, with 9 bases between. The CDR3 is made up of 14 amino acids. CDR1 is ENHRY, CDR2 SYGVKD, per germline. The CDR3 reads CAISEVKGQETQYF. The DNA for the CDR3 is TGTGCCATCAGTGAGGTAAAGGGGCAAGAGACCCAGTACTTC.

The J gene is TRBJ1-1, the V gene TRBV28, with 7 bases identical to TRBD1. The length of the CDR3 is 14 residues. Germline V gives CDR1 MDHEN, CDR2 SYDVKM. V shed 4 bases and J 5 bases; nucleotides not matched to a gene: 7. The CDR3 bases are TGTGCCAGCAGTTCCCCAGGGGGAGCAACTGAAGCTTTCTTT. Encoded protein: CASSSPGGATEAFF.

The genes are TRBV7-8 and TRBJ2-7; D ambiguous. The CDR3 has 17 amino acids. CDR1 is SGHVS and CDR2 is FQNEAQ in the germline V gene. The V gene lost 5 bases and the J gene lost 1 base, with 21 bases spanning the gap. The chain's CDR3 is CASSLQARLSASYEQYF. CDR3 nucleotides: TGTGCCAGCAGCCTCCAAGCTAGACTCTCAGCTTCCTACGAGCAGTACTTC.

The chain has TRBV19 and TRBJ1-2, with a weak D call TRBD1 (5 bases). Germline-derived CDR1 and CDR2 are LNHDA and SQIVND (reference sequence). The CDR3 totals 14 residues. V was clipped by 7 bases and J by 5 bases, with 17 bases between them. CDR3 amino acids: CASTDGAGVYGYTF. The CDR3 DNA is TGTGCCAGTACCGACGGGGCGGGCGTGTATGGCTACACCTTC.

The genes are TRBV14 and TRBJ2-2, with D tentatively TRBD1 (6 bases). This CDR3 contains 18 residues. Trimming pared 4 bases from V and 0 bases from J, leaving 18 bases between. Germline-derived CDR1 and CDR2 are SGHDN and FVKESK. Here the CDR3 reads CASSPRSGVLANTGELFF. CDR3 DNA: TGTGCCAGCAGCCCTCGTTCAGGGGTACTCGCGAACACCGGGGAGCTGTTTTTT.

The chain is built from TRBV9 and TRBJ2-1; TRBD2 agrees at 8 bases. V shed 2 bases, J shed 10 bases, and the junction held 8 bases outside the gene matches. Germline CDR1 is SGDLS and CDR2 is YYNGEE. The CDR3 consists of 14 residues. Here the CDR3 reads CASSVGNSGVEQFF. The DNA for the CDR3 is TGTGCCAGCAGCGTGGGTAATAGCGGGGTAGAGCAGTTCTTC. The variable domain in full, completed from reference TRBV9 and TRBJ2-1, reads DSGVTQTPKHLITATGQRVTLRCSPRSGDLSVYWYQQSLDQGLQFLIQYYNGEERAKGNILERFSAQQFPDLHSELNLSSLELGDSALYFCASSVGNSGVEQFFGPGTRLTVL.

This clone was counted a few times. This chain uses TRBV14 with TRBJ2-5, with no clear D. CDR1 and CDR2 (germline): SGHDN, FVKESK. Trimming removed 2 bases from V and 5 bases from J, with 9 bases in between. The CDR3 sequence is 13 residues long. The CDR3 is CASSQRLRETQYF. Here the CDR3 DNA reads TGTGCCAGCAGCCAACGCCTACGGGAGACCCAGTACTTC. Drawing the rest from reference TRBV14 and TRBJ2-5, the complete variable domain is EAGVTQFPSHSVIEKGQTVTLRCDPISGHDNLYWYRRVMGKEIKFLLHFVKESKQDESGMPNNRFLAERTGGTYSTLKVQPAELEDSGVYFCASSQRLRETQYFGPGTRLLVL.

The chain couples TRBV7-2 to TRBJ2-5; 8 bases map to TRBD1. This CDR3 is 15 amino acids long. Unmatched junction bases numbered 8, after V lost 6 bases and J lost 2 bases. Germline CDR1 SGHTA, CDR2 FQGNSA. CDR3: CASRDRGSVQETQYF. In DNA, the CDR3 is TGTGCCAGCAGAGACAGGGGATCCGTGCAAGAGACCCAGTACTTC.

The chain employs TRBV9 and TRBJ2-5; 7 nucleotides match TRBD2. CDR3 length: 15 amino acids. Germline V gene data show CDR1 as SGDLS and CDR2 as YYNGEE. V gave up 3 bases and J gave up 4 bases; unmatched junction bases: 9. For the CDR3, the DNA is TGTGCCAGCAGCGCCGGGGGGACGGGAGTAGAGACCCAGTACTTC. It translates to CASSAGGTGVETQYF.

The chain carries TRBV6-6 and TRBJ2-4; TRBD2 matches at 7 bases. Germline loops: CDR1 MNHNY, CDR2 SVGAGI (reference sequence). The V gene end was trimmed by 7 bases and the J gene end by 6 bases; junction bases not matched to a gene: 12. The CDR3 has 15 residues. CDR3 sequence (DNA): TGTGCCAGCACCACTGCGGGGGAGTTCGGAAACATTCAGTACTTC. Amino acids: CASTTAGEFGNIQYF.

The chain recombines TRBV10-2 with TRBJ2-1; 7 bases align to TRBD2. V shed 5 bases and J 5 bases; nucleotides not matched to a gene: 6. This CDR3 has 14 residues. Germline V gives CDR1 WSHSY, CDR2 SAAADI. The CDR3 coding sequence is TGCGCCAGCAGTCTCCAGCGGGGAAACAATGAGCAGTTCTTC. This codes for CASSLQRGNNEQFF.

The V call is TRBV5-3, the J call TRBJ2-6, with D hard to call. TRBV5-3 is flagged as an ORF with uncertain function. Trimming pared 2 bases from V and 0 bases from J, leaving 6 bases between. CDR3 length equals 15 residues. The CDR3 DNA is TGTGCCAGAAGCTTACCAGACTCTGGGGCCAACGTCCTGACTTTC. This codes for CARSLPDSGANVLTF.

V usage is TRBV30 and J usage is TRBJ1-4, with 8 bases lining up with TRBD1. The ends lost 0 bases at V and 0 bases at J; junction bases unmatched: 6. The CDR3 loop spans 17 amino acids. From germline, CDR1 is GTSNPN and CDR2 SVGIG (reference sequence). The CDR3 DNA reads TGTGCCTGGAGTGTATATGGACAGGGTGCAACTAATGAAAAACTGTTTTTT. It yields the protein CAWSVYGQGATNEKLFF.

The rearrangement joins TRBV7-2 to TRBJ1-3, with D hard to call. The germline V gene encodes CDR1 SGHTA and CDR2 FQGNSA. V lost 1 base and J lost 3, with 10 bases in between. The CDR3 runs to 15 residues. This CDR3 reads CASSLGRDLGNTIYF. CDR3 sequence (DNA): TGTGCCAGCAGCTTAGGGCGGGATCTTGGAAACACCATATATTTT.

The V and J genes are TRBV5-1 and TRBJ1-2; the D gene is possibly TRBD1 (5 bases). Trimming removed 2 bases from V and 5 bases from J, with 7 bases in between. Per germline, CDR1 SGHRS and CDR2 YFSETQ. The CDR3 is made up of 12 amino acids. Here the CDR3 DNA reads TGCGCCAGCAGCTTCACAGGTTATGGCTACACCTTC. Its protein is CASSFTGYGYTF.

The chain couples TRBV27 to TRBJ1-1; 10 nucleotides match TRBD1. The ends lost 5 bases at V and 5 bases at J; junction bases unmatched: 5. From germline, CDR1 is MNHEY and CDR2 SMNVEV (reference sequence). This CDR3 comprises 14 residues. The CDR3: CASSLDRGRTEAFF. The CDR3 DNA is TGTGCCAGCAGTCTCGACAGGGGGCGAACTGAAGCTTTCTTT.